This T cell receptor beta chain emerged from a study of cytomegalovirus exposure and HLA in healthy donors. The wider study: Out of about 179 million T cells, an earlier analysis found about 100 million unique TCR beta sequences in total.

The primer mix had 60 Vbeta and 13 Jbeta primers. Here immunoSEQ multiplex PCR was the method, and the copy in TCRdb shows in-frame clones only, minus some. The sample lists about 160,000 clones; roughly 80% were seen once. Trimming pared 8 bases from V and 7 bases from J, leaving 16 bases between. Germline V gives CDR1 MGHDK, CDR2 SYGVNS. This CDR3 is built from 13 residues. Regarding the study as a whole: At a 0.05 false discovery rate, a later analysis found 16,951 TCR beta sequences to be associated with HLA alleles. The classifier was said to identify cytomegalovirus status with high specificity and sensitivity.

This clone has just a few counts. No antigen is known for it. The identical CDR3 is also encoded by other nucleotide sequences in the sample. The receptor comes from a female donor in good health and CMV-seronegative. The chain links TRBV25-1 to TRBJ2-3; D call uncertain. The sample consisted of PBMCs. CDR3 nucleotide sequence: TGTGCCAGCCTAAATACACGAGCGCATACGCAGTATTTT. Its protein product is CASLNTRAHTQYF.